These T cell receptor beta chains were read from a single sample in a study of blood T cell repertoires in COVID-19. TCRdb keeps only in-frame clones here, not all; method: immunoSEQ multiplex PCR. In the table there are fewer than 350,000 clones, approximately 90% of which are singletons. Sequencing was carried out using PBMCs or T cells enriched from blood (not recorded which). The receptors originated from a woman aged 25 to 45 with acute COVID-19. Each CDR3 is given with its conserved first and last residue. Each record gives: J gene, clone size, V gene, D gene, CDR3 DNA, CDR3 protein. D genes are given only for firm matches. Clone sizes are given selectively: once, few, many, or a class where the clone is expanded.

j_call: TRBJ2-3
clone_size: -
v_call: TRBV27
d_call: TRBD2
cdr3_nt: TGTGCCAGCAGCCCGGGGATCGGGACAGGGTCTAGCGGGAGGCGGCCAGATACGCAGTATTTT
cdr3_aa: CASSPGIGTGSSGRRPDTQYF

j_call: TRBJ1-5
clone_size: -
v_call: TRBV30
d_call: -
cdr3_nt: TGTGCCTGGAGTGGCGAGGGTAGGCAGCCCCAGCATTTT
cdr3_aa: CAWSGEGRQPQHF

j_call: TRBJ2-1
clone_size: -
v_call: TRBV27
d_call: TRBD2
cdr3_nt: TGTGCCAGCAGCCCTCAAGCGGGAGAGGTCGATGAGCAGTTCTTC
cdr3_aa: CASSPQAGEVDEQFF

j_call: TRBJ1-5
clone_size: few
v_call: TRBV28
d_call: TRBD1
cdr3_nt: TGTGCCAGCAGTTTGTTGGCAGGGGGCACCCAGCCCCAGCATTTT
cdr3_aa: CASSLLAGGTQPQHF

j_call: TRBJ2-3
clone_size: -
v_call: TRBV2
d_call: TRBD1
cdr3_nt: TGTGCCAGCAGCTCAACGACAGGGTTGGCAGATACGCAGTATTTT
cdr3_aa: CASSSTTGLADTQYF

j_call: TRBJ2-3
clone_size: -
v_call: TRBV19
d_call: TRBD1
cdr3_nt: TGTGCCACCTCCCCGGGACAGGGCAGGCCAGATACGCAGTATTTT
cdr3_aa: CATSPGQGRPDTQYF

j_call: TRBJ1-4
clone_size: -
v_call: TRBV5-1
d_call: TRBD1
cdr3_nt: TGCGCCAGCAGCCAATGGACAGGGGGTAATGAAAAACTGTTTTTT
cdr3_aa: CASSQWTGGNEKLFF

j_call: TRBJ2-3
clone_size: -
v_call: TRBV19
d_call: TRBD2
cdr3_nt: TGTGCCAGTAGTATACTTAGCGGGAGCGGAGCAGATACGCAGTATTTT
cdr3_aa: CASSILSGSGADTQYF

j_call: TRBJ1-4
clone_size: once
v_call: TRBV28
d_call: TRBD1
cdr3_nt: TGTGCCAGCCTCGGCCAACAGGGGGCGTTTGAAAAACTGTTTTTT
cdr3_aa: CASLGQQGAFEKLFF

j_call: TRBJ2-7
clone_size: -
v_call: TRBV7-8
d_call: -
cdr3_nt: TGTGCCAGCAGCACTTACTTCTACGAGCAGTACTTC
cdr3_aa: CASSTYFYEQYF

j_call: TRBJ1-5
clone_size: -
v_call: TRBV19
d_call: -
cdr3_nt: TGTGCCAGTAGGATAGACAGTAGCAATCAGCCCCAGCATTTT
cdr3_aa: CASRIDSSNQPQHF

j_call: TRBJ1-1
clone_size: -
v_call: TRBV3-1/TRBV3-2
d_call: -
cdr3_nt: TGTGCCAGCAGCCCCACGAGCGGGAACACTGAAGCTTTCTTT
cdr3_aa: CASSPTSGNTEAFF

j_call: TRBJ2-2
clone_size: -
v_call: TRBV19
d_call: TRBD2
cdr3_nt: TGTGCCAGTAGGTCTGCGGCTAGCGGGACCGGGGAGCTGTTTTTT
cdr3_aa: CASRSAASGTGELFF

j_call: TRBJ1-2
clone_size: -
v_call: TRBV11-2
d_call: -
cdr3_nt: TGTGCCAGCAGCTCGTCAGGGCTCTATGGCTACACCTTC
cdr3_aa: CASSSSGLYGYTF

j_call: TRBJ2-3
clone_size: -
v_call: TRBV9
d_call: -
cdr3_nt: TGTGCCAGCAGCGTATCGGCAGGGGATCTCACAGATACGCAGTATTTT
cdr3_aa: CASSVSAGDLTDTQYF

j_call: TRBJ2-7
clone_size: once
v_call: TRBV2
d_call: -
cdr3_nt: TGTGCCACCAGTGAGGGGGGAGCTTCCTACGAGCAGTACTTC
cdr3_aa: CATSEGGASYEQYF

j_call: TRBJ1-1
clone_size: -
v_call: TRBV2
d_call: TRBD1
cdr3_nt: TGTGCCAGCAGTTCTCAGGGGGGTGTAACTGAAGCTTTCTTT
cdr3_aa: CASSSQGGVTEAFF

j_call: TRBJ1-1
clone_size: -
v_call: TRBV5-4
d_call: TRBD1
cdr3_nt: TGTGCCAGCAGGGACGGGACAGGGGATGCCCCGTACACTGAAGCTTTCTTT
cdr3_aa: CASRDGTGDAPYTEAFF

j_call: TRBJ1-4
clone_size: -
v_call: TRBV2
d_call: TRBD1
cdr3_nt: TGTGCCAGCAGGTTCGACAGGGAAGGGGCAACTAATGAAAAACTGTTTTTT
cdr3_aa: CASRFDREGATNEKLFF

j_call: TRBJ2-7
clone_size: -
v_call: TRBV10-3
d_call: TRBD2
cdr3_nt: TGTGCCATCAGTGAGTCGACTAGCGGGAGGAATCCGGGCGAGCAGTACTTC
cdr3_aa: CAISESTSGRNPGEQYF

j_call: TRBJ2-1
clone_size: -
v_call: TRBV5-5
d_call: TRBD1
cdr3_nt: TGTGCCAGCAGCCAGGACCCAGGGGGCGTTTACAATGAGCAGTTCTTC
cdr3_aa: CASSQDPGGVYNEQFF

j_call: TRBJ1-1
clone_size: -
v_call: TRBV7-9
d_call: TRBD1
cdr3_nt: TGTGCCAGCAACCCGGACAGGACTAACACTGAAGCTTTCTTT
cdr3_aa: CASNPDRTNTEAFF

j_call: TRBJ1-6
clone_size: -
v_call: TRBV6-5
d_call: TRBD1
cdr3_nt: TGTGCCAGCAGTTCAACCCTCGACACAGGGGGCACCCTCCACTTT
cdr3_aa: CASSSTLDTGGTLHF